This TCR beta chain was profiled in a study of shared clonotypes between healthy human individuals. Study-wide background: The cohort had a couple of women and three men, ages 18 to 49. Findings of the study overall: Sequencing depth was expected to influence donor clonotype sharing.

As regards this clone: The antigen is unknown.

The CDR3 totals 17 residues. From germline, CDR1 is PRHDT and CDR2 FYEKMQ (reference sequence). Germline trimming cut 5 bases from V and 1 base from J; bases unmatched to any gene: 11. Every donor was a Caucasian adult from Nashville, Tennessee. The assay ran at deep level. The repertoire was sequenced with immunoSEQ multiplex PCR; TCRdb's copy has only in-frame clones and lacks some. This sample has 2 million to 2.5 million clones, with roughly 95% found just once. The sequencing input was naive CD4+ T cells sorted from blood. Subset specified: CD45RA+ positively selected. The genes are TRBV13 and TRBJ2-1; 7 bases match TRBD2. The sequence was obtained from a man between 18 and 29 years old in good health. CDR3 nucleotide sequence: TGTGCCAGCAGCAGGGGTAGGGAGGGCCGGTCCTACAATGAGCAGTTCTTC. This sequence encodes CASSRGREGRSYNEQFF.